This TCR beta chain derives from a study of T cell repertoires in cytomegalovirus infection. TCRdb reprocessed the reads with MiXCR, giving one entry per CDR3 protein. In the table there are hundreds of thousands of distinct CDR3 sequences, around 35% of which are singletons. Germline V gene data show CDR1 as SGHTA and CDR2 as FQGNSA. The CDR3 has 12 amino acids. V dropped 5 bases and J dropped 6 bases, with 7 bases sitting between them. With regard to this clonotype: Its specificity is unknown.

This TCR came from a human donor in good health (CMV status not recorded). Some clones in this sample may be carry-over from other donors' samples. The sequencing used cultured PBMCs, collected from culture after CMV antigen stimulation. The rearrangement joins TRBV7-2 to TRBJ2-2; a possible D gene is TRBD2 (5 bases). As DNA, the CDR3 is TGTGCCAGCAGCACACTAGCCGGGGAGCTGTTTTTT. It specifies CASSTLAGELFF.